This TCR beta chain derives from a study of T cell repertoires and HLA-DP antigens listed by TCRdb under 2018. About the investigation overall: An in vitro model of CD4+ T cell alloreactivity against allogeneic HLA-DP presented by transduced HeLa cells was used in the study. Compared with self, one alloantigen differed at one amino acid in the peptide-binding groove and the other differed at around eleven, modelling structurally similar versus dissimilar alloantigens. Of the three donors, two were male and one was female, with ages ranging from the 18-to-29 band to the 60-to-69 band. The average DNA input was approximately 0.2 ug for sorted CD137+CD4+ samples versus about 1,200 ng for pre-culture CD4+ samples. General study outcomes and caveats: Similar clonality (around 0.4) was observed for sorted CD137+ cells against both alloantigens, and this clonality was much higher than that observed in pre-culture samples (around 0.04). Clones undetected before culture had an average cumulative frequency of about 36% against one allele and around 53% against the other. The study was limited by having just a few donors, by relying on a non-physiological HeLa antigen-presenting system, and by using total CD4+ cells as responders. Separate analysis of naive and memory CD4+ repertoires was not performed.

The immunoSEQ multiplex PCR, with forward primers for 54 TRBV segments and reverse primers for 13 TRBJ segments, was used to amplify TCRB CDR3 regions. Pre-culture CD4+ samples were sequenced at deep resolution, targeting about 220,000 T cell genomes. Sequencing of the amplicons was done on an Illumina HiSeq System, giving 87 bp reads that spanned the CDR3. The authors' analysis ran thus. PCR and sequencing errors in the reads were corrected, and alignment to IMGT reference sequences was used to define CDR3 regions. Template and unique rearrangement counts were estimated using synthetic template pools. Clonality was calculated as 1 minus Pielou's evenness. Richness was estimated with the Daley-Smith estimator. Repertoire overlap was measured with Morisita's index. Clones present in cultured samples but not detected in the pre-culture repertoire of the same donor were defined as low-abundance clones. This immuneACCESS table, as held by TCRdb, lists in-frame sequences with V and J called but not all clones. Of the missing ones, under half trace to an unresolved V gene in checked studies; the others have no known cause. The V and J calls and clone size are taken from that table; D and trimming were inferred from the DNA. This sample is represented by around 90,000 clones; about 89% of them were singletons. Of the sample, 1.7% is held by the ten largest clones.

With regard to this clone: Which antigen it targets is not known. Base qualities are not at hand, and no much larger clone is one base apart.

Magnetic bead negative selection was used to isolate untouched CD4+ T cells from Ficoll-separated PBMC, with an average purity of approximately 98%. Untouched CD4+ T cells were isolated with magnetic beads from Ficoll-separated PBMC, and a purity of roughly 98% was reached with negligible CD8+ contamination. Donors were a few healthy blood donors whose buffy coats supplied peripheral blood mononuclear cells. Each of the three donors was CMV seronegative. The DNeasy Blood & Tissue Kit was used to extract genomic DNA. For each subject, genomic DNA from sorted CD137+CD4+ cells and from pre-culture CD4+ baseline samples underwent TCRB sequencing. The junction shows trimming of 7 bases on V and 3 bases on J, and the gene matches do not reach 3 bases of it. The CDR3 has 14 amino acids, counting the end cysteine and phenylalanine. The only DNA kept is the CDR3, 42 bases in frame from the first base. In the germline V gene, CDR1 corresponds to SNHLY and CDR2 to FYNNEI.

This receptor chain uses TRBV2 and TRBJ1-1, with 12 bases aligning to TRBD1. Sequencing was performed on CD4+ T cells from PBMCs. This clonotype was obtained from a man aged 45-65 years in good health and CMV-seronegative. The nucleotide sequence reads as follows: TGTGCCAGCACTGGGACAGGGGGCTACACTGAAGCTTTCTTT. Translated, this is CASTGTGGYTEAFF.